The clone carrying this T cell receptor beta chain was seen a handful of times. The antigen is undetermined. This specimen comes from a study of cytomegalovirus exposure and HLA in healthy donors. Primers for the PCR totalled 60 Vbeta and 13 Jbeta. Libraries were prepared by immunoSEQ multiplex PCR; TCRdb keeps only in-frame clonotypes and omits some of them. The repertoire holds about 70,000 clones, with roughly 90% as singletons. Trimming stripped 0 bases from V and 5 bases from J, with 7 bases between. CDR3 length: 13 amino acids. Germline assignment: CDR1 MNHEY and CDR2 SVGAGI. Study conclusions and caveats: Reportedly, TCR beta sequences accurately predicted HLA-A and HLA-B alleles in most subjects. Apart from CMV serostatus, no immune exposure information was available.

The source of this sequence is a woman aged 25 to 45 in good health and CMV-seronegative. The sequenced sample was PBMCs. This chain joins TRBV6-5 and TRBJ1-1; D uncertain. CDR3 region: CASSYSRGTEAFF. Here the CDR3 DNA reads TGTGCCAGCAGTTACTCGAGAGGGACTGAAGCTTTCTTT.